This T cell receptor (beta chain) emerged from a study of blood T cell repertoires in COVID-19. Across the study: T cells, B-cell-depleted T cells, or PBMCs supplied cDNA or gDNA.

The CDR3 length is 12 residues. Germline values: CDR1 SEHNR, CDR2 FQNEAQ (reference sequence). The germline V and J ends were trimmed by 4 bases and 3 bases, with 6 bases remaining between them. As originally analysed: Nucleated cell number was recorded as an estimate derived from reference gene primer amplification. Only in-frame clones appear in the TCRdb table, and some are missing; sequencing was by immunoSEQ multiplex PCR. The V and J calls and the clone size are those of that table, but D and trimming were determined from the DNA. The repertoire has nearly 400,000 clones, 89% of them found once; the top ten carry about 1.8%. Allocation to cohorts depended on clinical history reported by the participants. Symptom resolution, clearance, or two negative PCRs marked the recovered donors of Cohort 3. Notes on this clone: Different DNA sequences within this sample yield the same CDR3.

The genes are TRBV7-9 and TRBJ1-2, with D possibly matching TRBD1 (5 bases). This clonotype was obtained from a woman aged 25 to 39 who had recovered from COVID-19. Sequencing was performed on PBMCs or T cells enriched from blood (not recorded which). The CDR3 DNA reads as TGTGCCAGCAGCTCGGGGGACTATGGCTACACCTTC. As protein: CASSSGDYGYTF.